The 28 T cell receptor beta chains below all came from one sample that was sequenced in a study of blood T cell repertoires in COVID-19. The repertoire was sequenced with immunoSEQ multiplex PCR; TCRdb's copy has only in-frame clones and lacks some. The table includes 130,000 or so clones, 70% to 85% detected once. Sequenced: peripheral blood. The receptors stem from a woman older than 75 with acute or convalescent COVID-19.

The CDR3 loop reads CSVWSDGYTEAFF. The CDR3 coding sequence is TGCAGCGTGTGGAGTGACGGGTACACTGAAGCTTTCTTT. This rearrangement joins TRBV29-1 to TRBJ1-1; D ambiguous. CDR1 SQVTM and CDR2 ANQGSEA come from the germline V gene. Trimming shortened V by 6 bases and J by 3 bases, and 14 bases separated the two germline ends. This CDR3 comprises 13 residues.

The V call is TRBV10-3, the J call TRBJ2-7, with a tentative D call TRBD2 (6 bases). V was trimmed by 1 base and J by 0 bases, leaving 10 bases between them. The CDR3 consists of 15 residues. Germline-derived CDR1 and CDR2 are ENHRY and SYGVKD. CDR3: CAISEFGGPSYEQYF. The DNA for the CDR3 is TGTGCCATCAGTGAGTTCGGGGGTCCCTCCTACGAGCAGTACTTC.

The chain has TRBV19 and TRBJ2-4; weak D call: TRBD1 (6 bases). This CDR3 is 16 amino acids long. Germline V CDR1 and CDR2: LNHDA, SQIVND (reference sequence). V was trimmed by 3 bases and J by 5 bases, leaving 17 bases between them. Here the CDR3 DNA reads TGTGCCAGTAGTATCTTCCAGGCAGGGGCCCAAAACATTCAGTACTTC. Translating it yields CASSIFQAGAQNIQYF.

The chain is built from TRBV4-3 and TRBJ1-5; D remains unclear. CDR1 is LGHNA, CDR2 YSLEER, per germline. The CDR3 length is 17 residues. The V gene lost 0 bases and the J gene lost 3 bases, with 15 bases spanning the gap. CDR3 DNA: TGCGCCAGCAGCCAAGATTATCCAGCCAGGCCCAATCAGCCCCAGCATTTT. Its translation: CASSQDYPARPNQPQHF.

V is TRBV5-1 and J is TRBJ1-4; 7 bases align to TRBD1. Germline-derived CDR1 and CDR2 are SGHRS and YFSETQ. J was trimmed by 0 bases and V by 1 base; bases with no gene match: 12. The CDR3 totals 19 residues. The CDR3 DNA reads as TGCGCCAGCAGCTTGTTTGGCTTCGGAGGGGGCGCAACTAATGAAAAACTGTTTTTT. It is translated as CASSLFGFGGGATNEKLFF.

The chain recombines TRBV19 with TRBJ2-7, with D perhaps matching TRBD2 (6 bases). Trimming took 3 bases from V and 2 from J, leaving 11 bases between them. The CDR3 spans 14 residues. The germline V gene has CDR1 LNHDA and CDR2 SQIVND (reference sequence). CDR3 residues: CASSMRGAPYEQYF. The CDR3 nucleotides are TGTGCCAGTAGTATGCGCGGGGCCCCCTACGAGCAGTACTTC. Using reference TRBV19 and TRBJ2-7 for the parts outside the CDR3, the full variable domain is DGGITQSPKYLFRKEGQNVTLSCEQNLNHDAMYWYRQDPGQGLRLIYYSQIVNDFQKGDIAEGYSVSREKKESFPLTVTSAQKNPTAFYLCASSMRGAPYEQYFGPGTRLTVT.

This chain uses TRBV11-3 with TRBJ1-1; 11 bases map to TRBD1. After removal of 8 bases from V and 6 bases from J, the junction contained 11 bases not matched to a gene. The CDR3 has 15 residues. Germline V gene data show CDR1 as SGHNT and CDR2 as YENEEA. CDR3 DNA: TGTGCCAGCCCGCCCGGGGACAGGGGGTTCTCTGAAGCTTTCTTT. Residues: CASPPGDRGFSEAFF.

The DNA of the CDR3 is TGCGCCAGCAGCCAATCCGTGACCAGGGACAGAAGTTACGAGCAGTACTTC. Translation: CASSQSVTRDRSYEQYF. The chain joins TRBV4-3 to TRBJ2-7, with 7 nucleotides matching TRBD1. CDR3 length: 17 residues. Losses at the gene ends were 2 bases for V and 4 bases for J; bases not matched to a gene: 14. CDR1 is LGHNA and CDR2 is YSLEER in the germline V gene.

This clone appeared once. The gene calls are TRBV3-1 (or the pseudogene TRBV3-2) and TRBJ2-7, with 7 nucleotides matching TRBD2. Germline loops: CDR1 LGHDT, CDR2 YNNKEL (reference sequence). Losses at the gene ends were 4 bases for V and 6 bases for J; bases not matched to a gene: 6. The CDR3 loop spans 13 amino acids. The CDR3 loop reads CASSPGRVSEQYF. DNA of the CDR3: TGTGCCAGCAGCCCAGGGAGGGTTTCCGAGCAGTACTTC.

The gene calls are TRBV6-5 and TRBJ1-2; the D is unclear. V was pared by 6 bases and J by 4 bases, with 15 bases between. CDR1 and CDR2 from the germline V gene are MNHEY and SVGAGI. The CDR3 contains 14 residues. The CDR3 DNA follows: TGTGCCAGCAGCCCGGGCGGGGATTTCTATGGCTACACCTTC. Its translation: CASSPGGDFYGYTF.

The rearrangement links TRBV5-4 to TRBJ2-2, with D possibly being TRBD2 (6 bases). CDR1 is SGHNT, CDR2 YYREEE, per germline (reference sequence). This CDR3 is built from 15 residues. Trimming cost V 7 bases and J 6 bases, with 19 bases left between them. The CDR3 here is CASSLGGAHSGELFF. The CDR3 DNA is TGTGCCAGCTCCTTGGGCGGGGCTCACTCCGGGGAGCTGTTTTTT.

The chain couples TRBV11-2 to TRBJ1-6, with a tentative D call TRBD1 (5 bases). CDR1 and CDR2 (germline): SGHAT, FQNNGV. Trimming pared 7 bases from V and 0 bases from J, leaving 16 bases between. This CDR3 has 17 amino acids. CDR3 sequence: CASKGRGVNSYNSPLHF. The DNA for the CDR3 is TGTGCCAGCAAGGGTCGGGGGGTGAACTCCTATAATTCACCCCTCCACTTT.

The chain is built from TRBV10-3 and TRBJ2-1; 10 bases fit TRBD2. The CDR3 contains 15 residues. Trimming at V came to 0 bases and at J to 8 bases, leaving 4 bases not matched to a gene. Germline CDR1 is ENHRY and CDR2 is SYGVKD. CDR3 region: CAISESQREGDEQFF. DNA for the CDR3: TGTGCCATCAGTGAGTCCCAGCGGGAGGGCGATGAGCAGTTCTTC.

CDR3 sequence reads: CASSLHGLAGGRNIQYF. The CDR3, as DNA: TGTGCCAGCAGCTTGCACGGACTAGCGGGAGGACGGAACATTCAGTACTTC. The chain is built from TRBV7-8 and TRBJ2-4, with TRBD2 identical over 14 bases. The CDR3 is 17 amino acids. In germline, CDR1 is SGHVS, CDR2 FQNEAQ. J lost 7 bases, V lost 3 bases, and 8 bases had no gene match.

The chain combines TRBV27 with TRBJ2-7; a possible D gene is TRBD1 (5 bases). Germline V gene data show CDR1 as MNHEY and CDR2 as SMNVEV (reference sequence). Trimming removed 1 base at V and 5 bases at J, with 12 bases between. The CDR3 has 14 residues. CDR3 sequence reads: CASSLWQGGDEQYF. CDR3 coding DNA: TGTGCCAGCAGTTTATGGCAGGGTGGCGACGAGCAGTACTTC.

The V and J genes are TRBV10-2 and TRBJ1-5, with D unclear. Per germline, CDR1 WSHSY and CDR2 SAAADI. CDR3 length equals 12 residues. V shed 4 bases and J shed 4 bases, with 5 bases lying between them. In DNA form, the CDR3 reads TGCGCCAGCAGTGCGGGAAATCAGCCCCAGCATTTT. It specifies CASSAGNQPQHF.

The V and J genes are TRBV9 and TRBJ2-1, with D uncertain. CDR1 is SGDLS and CDR2 is YYNGEE in the germline V gene. The V end lost 4 bases, the J end lost 3 bases, and 8 bases lay between the germline ends. The CDR3 totals 13 residues. The DNA of the CDR3 is TGTGCCAGCAGCCTGACTTACTACAATGAGCAGTTCTTC. This codes for CASSLTYYNEQFF.

This chain links TRBV4-1 with TRBJ2-3, with TRBD1 matching over 10 bases. CDR3 length equals 15 residues. V shed 0 bases and J 5 bases; nucleotides not matched to a gene: 2. Germline V gene data show CDR1 as MGHRA and CDR2 as YSYEKL. In DNA form, the CDR3 reads TGCGCCAGCAGCCAAGAAAGGACAGGGGGAGATACGCAGTATTTT. The encoded protein is CASSQERTGGDTQYF.

The CDR3 region has the DNA TGTGCCGGACGGGGGGGCCCCACAGATACGCAGTATTTT. Translated: CAGRGGPTDTQYF. The V gene is TRBV6-5, the J gene TRBJ2-3; 8 bases match TRBD2. Germline CDR1 and CDR2: MNHEY and SVGAGI. The CDR3 sequence is 13 residues long. V was clipped by 11 bases and J by 2 bases; unmatched bases: 6.

This rearrangement joins TRBV5-1 to TRBJ1-2, with D perhaps matching TRBD1 (6 bases). Looked up from germline, CDR1 is SGHRS and CDR2 is YFSETQ. V lost 4 bases and J lost 7, with 17 bases in between. The CDR3 consists of 14 residues. CDR3 DNA sequence: TGCGCCAGCAGCCCGGGCGGGGGGCAGCGTGGCTACACCTTC. This sequence encodes CASSPGGGQRGYTF.

The rearrangement joins TRBV12-3 or TRBV12-4 to TRBJ1-2; D not certain. V was shortened by 4 bases and J by 4 bases, with 10 bases between the two germline ends. The CDR3 is 13 amino acids. DNA of the CDR3: TGTGCCAGCAGTTCCCAAACTACCTATGGCTACACCTTC. The encoded protein is CASSSQTTYGYTF.

This clone was observed once. The chain employs TRBV18 and TRBJ2-7; TRBD1 is a possible D gene (6 bases). This CDR3 is built from 12 residues. The V end was cut by 5 bases, the J end by 3 bases, with 8 bases between. CDR1 and CDR2 (germline): KGHSH, LQKENI. CDR3 sequence reads: CASSKDSYEQYF. The CDR3 DNA reads as TGTGCCAGCTCAAAGGACAGCTACGAGCAGTACTTC. The complete variable domain, with remaining parts taken from reference TRBV18 and TRBJ2-7, reads NAGVMQNPRHLVRRRGQEARLRCSPMKGHSHVYWYRQLPEEGLKFMVYLQKENIIDESGMPKERFSAEFPKEGPSILRIQQVVRGDSAAYFCASSKDSYEQYFGPGTRLTVT.

The chain employs TRBV2 and TRBJ2-1; 9 positions match TRBD1. CDR1 SNHLY and CDR2 FYNNEI come from the germline V gene. Trimming at V came to 0 bases and at J to 4 bases, leaving 4 bases not matched to a gene. The CDR3 has 16 amino acids. The CDR3 DNA follows: TGTGCCAGCAGTGAAGCGCTGGGGACAGGGTACAATGAGCAGTTCTTC. It is translated as CASSEALGTGYNEQFF.

The rearrangement uses TRBV30 and TRBJ2-1; 14 nucleotides line up with TRBD2. V was pared by 5 bases and J by 9 bases, with 6 bases of the junction left unmatched. The CDR3 is 14 residues long. Looked up from germline, CDR1 is GTSNPN and CDR2 is SVGIG (reference sequence). The chain's CDR3 is CAWSGLAGEGEQFF. The DNA for the CDR3 is TGTGCCTGGTCGGGACTAGCGGGAGAGGGTGAGCAGTTCTTC.

The chain employs TRBV7-9 and TRBJ1-1; D is perhaps TRBD1 (5 bases). CDR1 is SEHNR and CDR2 is FQNEAQ in the germline V gene (reference sequence). The V end was cut by 3 bases, the J end by 1 base, with 12 bases between. The length of the CDR3 is 15 residues. This CDR3 is CASSLAGRWNTEAFF. The CDR3 DNA sequence: TGTGCCAGCAGCTTGGCGGGACGGTGGAACACTGAAGCTTTCTTT.

The chain uses TRBV7-2 and TRBJ2-5, with a weak D call TRBD1 (5 bases). The CDR3 extends over 14 amino acids. Germline V gene lookup returns CDR1 SGHTA and CDR2 FQGNSA. V was clipped by 5 bases and J by 1 base, with 11 bases between them. CDR3 nucleotides: TGTGCCAGCAGCCCTTCTGGGGCCCAAGAGACCCAGTACTTC. Protein: CASSPSGAQETQYF.

This sequence joins TRBV7-7 and TRBJ2-5; possible D gene TRBD1, 6 bases. The CDR3 sequence is 9 residues long. Germline CDR1 and CDR2: SSHAT and FNYEAQ (reference sequence). The chain's CDR3 is CAVGGTQYF. CDR3 sequence (DNA): TGTGCTGTAGGGGGGACCCAGTACTTC.

The V call is TRBV2, the J call TRBJ1-1; D not certain. The V gene's germline CDR1 is SNHLY and CDR2 FYNNEI. The CDR3 is 13 amino acids. Trimming removed 1 base at V and 5 bases at J, with 8 bases between. The CDR3: CASSEEARTEAFF. DNA for the CDR3: TGTGCCAGCAGTGAAGAGGCGAGGACTGAAGCTTTCTTT.